These 23 T cell receptor beta chains were sequenced from one sample in a study of blood T cell repertoires in COVID-19 (dated by TCRdb to 2018 to 2021). Libraries were constructed by the immunoSEQ multiplex PCR assay. TCRdb provides this immuneACCESS table in a form limited to in-frame rearrangements. Some clones are lacking; in checked studies, under half of them reflect an unresolved V gene, and why the rest are absent is not known. The sample table contains 170,000 or so clones; only one count was recorded for around 83% of them. Approximately 1.5% of the sample is taken by the ten largest. Sequencing was performed on peripheral blood. All receptors derive from a human donor in a cohort sampled during active COVID-19.

J is TRBJ2-7 and V is TRBV10-1; 10 bases line up with TRBD1. CDR3 length equals 16 residues. CDR1 is WNHNN and CDR2 is SYGVQD in the germline V gene (reference sequence). The V segment lost 2 bases and the J segment 0 bases; nucleotides outside the gene matches: 4. This chain's CDR3 is CASSETGQGLSYEQYF. CDR3 DNA sequence: TGCGCCAGCAGTGAGACGGGACAGGGGCTCTCCTACGAGCAGTACTTC.

The sample holds a few counts of this clone. In nucleotides, the CDR3 is TGTGCCAGCAGGGGGACTAGAAATTCACCCCTCCACTTT. It yields the protein CASRGTRNSPLHF. The J gene is TRBJ1-6, the V gene TRBV27; TRBD1 might be the D (5 bases). This CDR3 is 13 amino acids long. The V end lost 6 bases, the J end lost 7 bases, and 10 bases lay between the germline ends. Germline loops: CDR1 MNHEY, CDR2 SMNVEV (reference sequence).

The chain employs TRBV21-1 and TRBJ2-7; the D segment call TRBD2 is taken from the table without a DNA check. TRBV21-1 is flagged as a pseudogene. This CDR3 is built from 15 residues. CDR3 coding DNA: TGTGCCAGCAGCAGGGAGGTTCAGCATTCCTACGAGCAGTACTTC. Translated: CASSREVQHSYEQYF.

There are a few counts of this clone. The chain employs TRBV7-2 and TRBJ1-5, with TRBD1 as a possible D gene (5 bases). V was trimmed by 5 bases and J by 6 bases, leaving 14 bases between them. The CDR3 runs to 14 residues. Germline-derived CDR1 and CDR2 are SGHTA and FQGNSA. This CDR3 reads CASSPQGLGQPQHF. The CDR3 region has the DNA TGTGCCAGCAGCCCCCAGGGTTTAGGTCAGCCCCAGCATTTT.

The V gene is TRBV5-1, the J gene TRBJ2-3; D is possibly TRBD2 (6 bases). V was trimmed by 0 bases and J by 4 bases, leaving 9 bases between them. The germline CDR1 and CDR2 sequences are SGHRS and YFSETQ. The CDR3 covers 14 residues. CDR3 DNA sequence: TGCGCCAGCAGCTTGGCCGGAGGGGCAGATACGCAGTATTTT. Amino acid sequence: CASSLAGGADTQYF. The entire variable domain, with the rest obtained from reference TRBV5-1 and TRBJ2-3, is as follows: KAGVTQTPRYLIKTRGQQVTLSCSPISGHRSVSWYQQTPGQGLQFLFEYFSETQRNKGNFPGRFSGRQFSNSRSEMNVSTLELGDSALYLCASSLAGGADTQYFGPGTRLTVL.

With respect to this clone: The sample holds other DNA sequences that translate to the same CDR3. This rearrangement joins TRBV27 to TRBJ2-7; TRBD1 matches at 10 bases. The trim removed 6 bases at V and 2 bases at J, leaving 4 bases unmatched. Germline CDR1 reads MNHEY; CDR2 reads SMNVEV (reference sequence). The CDR3 covers 14 residues. DNA for the CDR3: TGTGCCAGCAGCCTCGGACAGGGGGCCTACGAGCAGTACTTC. As protein: CASSLGQGAYEQYF.

The V and J genes are TRBV6-1 and TRBJ1-2, with TRBD1 as a possible D gene (6 bases). CDR1 MNHNS and CDR2 SASEGT come from the germline V gene. V was pared by 1 base and J by 7 bases, with 22 bases between. The length of the CDR3 is 17 residues. For the CDR3, the DNA is TGTGCCAGCAGTGAAGAGGGGCGGGGGCACAGGCGGGGTGGCTACACCTTC. It codes for CASSEEGRGHRRGGYTF.

The chain links TRBV19 to TRBJ1-4, with D uncertain. CDR1 and CDR2 from the germline V gene are LNHDA and SQIVND (reference sequence). This CDR3 region has 15 residues. The V end was cut by 5 bases, the J end by 7 bases, with 17 bases between. The CDR3 coding sequence is TGTGCCAGTAGTTACCTAGAAGTGGGAGCTGAAAAACTGTTTTTT. It yields the protein CASSYLEVGAEKLFF.

The rearrangement joins TRBV2 to TRBJ2-3; 10 bases fit TRBD2. Per germline, CDR1 SNHLY and CDR2 FYNNEI. The CDR3 loop spans 16 amino acids. With 5 bases clipped from V and 0 bases from J, the junction kept 5 bases outside the gene matches. The CDR3 region has the DNA TGTGCCAGCAGTCACATTAGCGGGAGGAGCACAGATACGCAGTATTTT. It specifies CASSHISGRSTDTQYF.

The chain employs TRBV7-2 and TRBJ2-7; 12 positions agree with TRBD2. This CDR3 has 17 amino acids. V shed 3 bases, J shed 1 base, and the junction held 7 bases outside the gene matches. CDR1 is SGHTA and CDR2 is FQGNSA in the germline V gene. CDR3 nucleotides: TGTGCCAGCAGCTTCCGCCTGACTAGCGGGGGTTCCTACGAGCAGTACTTC. Its protein product is CASSFRLTSGGSYEQYF.

The chain combines TRBV12-2 with TRBJ2-7; no DNA check was done on the table's D call, TRBD2. TRBV12-2 is flagged as a pseudogene. This CDR3 has 16 residues. The CDR3: CASRLLAGGFHSEQYF. The CDR3 DNA is TGTGCAAGTCGCTTACTAGCGGGAGGGTTTCATTCCGAGCAGTACTTC.

The CDR3 protein is CASSLSRLEAEKLFF. In DNA, the CDR3 is TGTGCCAGCAGCTTGAGCAGACTAGAGGCTGAAAAACTGTTTTTT. The rearrangement joins TRBV11-2 to TRBJ1-4; D is unresolved. Germline values: CDR1 SGHAT, CDR2 FQNNGV. This CDR3 comprises 15 residues. V was shortened by 3 bases and J by 7 bases, with 15 bases between the two germline ends.

The gene calls are TRBV11-3 and TRBJ2-1; 9 nucleotides align to TRBD1. The CDR3 has 14 residues. Unmatched junction bases numbered 1, after V lost 1 base and J lost 6 bases. Germline loops: CDR1 SGHNT, CDR2 YENEEA. The CDR3 bases are TGTGCCAGCAGCTTAGGGGGACAGGGCAATGAGCAGTTCTTC. Amino acid sequence: CASSLGGQGNEQFF.

This clone was detected only a few times. The chain joins TRBV5-4 to TRBJ2-7, with 8 bases aligning to TRBD1. CDR3 length: 14 residues. The V and J ends lost 0 bases and 6 bases, in that order; junction bases with no gene match: 5. CDR1 is SGHNT and CDR2 is YYREEE in the germline V gene (reference sequence). CDR3 sequence (DNA): TGTGCCAGCAGCTTGGTCCAGGGGGCTATCGAGCAGTACTTC. Encoded protein: CASSLVQGAIEQYF. Full variable domain (remainder filled in from reference TRBV5-4 and TRBJ2-7): ETGVTQSPTHLIKTRGQQVTLRCSSQSGHNTVSWYQQALGQGPQFIFQYYREEENGRGNFPPRFSGLQFPNYSSELNVNALELDDSALYLCASSLVQGAIEQYFGPGTRLTVT.

This clone was seen once. V is TRBV6-5 and J is TRBJ2-5, with 9 bases identical to TRBD1. Germline loops: CDR1 MNHEY, CDR2 SVGAGI. The CDR3 has 14 amino acids. V was clipped by 2 bases and J by 4 bases; unmatched bases: 2. The CDR3 sequence is CASSYTGGAETQYF. Written as DNA, the CDR3 is TGTGCCAGCAGTTACACAGGGGGCGCAGAGACCCAGTACTTC.

The rearrangement joins TRBV5-6 to TRBJ2-7; TRBD2 matches at 8 bases. Germline trimming cut 4 bases from V and 4 bases from J; bases unmatched to any gene: 19. Germline CDR1 reads SGHDT; CDR2 reads YYEEEE. This CDR3 has 18 amino acids. CDR3 coding DNA: TGTGCCAGCAGCCTTCGGATAGCGGGACAACAAGGGTTGTACGAGCAGTACTTC. It codes for CASSLRIAGQQGLYEQYF.

The V and J genes are TRBV11-1 and TRBJ2-7; 7 bases line up with TRBD2. The J segment lost 7 bases and the V segment lost 1 base, leaving 7 bases of the junction unmatched. Germline CDR1 reads SGHAT; CDR2 reads FQDESV (reference sequence). CDR3 size: 14 residues. CDR3 in DNA: TGTGCCAGCAGCTTAGGCGGGAGCGCTAGGGAGCAGTACTTC. Its protein product is CASSLGGSAREQYF.

The chain couples TRBV29-1 to TRBJ1-2; 8 bases are shared with TRBD1. The CDR3 sequence is 14 residues long. Losses at the gene ends were 4 bases for V and 6 bases for J; bases not matched to a gene: 10. CDR1 and CDR2 (germline): SQVTM, ANQGSEA. CDR3: CSVVRTGPRHGYTF. The CDR3 region has the DNA TGCAGCGTTGTTCGGACAGGGCCCCGTCATGGCTACACCTTC.

The chain uses TRBV6-5 and TRBJ2-1, with 11 nucleotides matching TRBD1. With 6 bases clipped from V and 7 bases from J, the junction kept 5 bases outside the gene matches. CDR3 length: 14 amino acids. The germline V gene encodes CDR1 MNHEY and CDR2 SVGAGI. CDR3 nucleotides: TGTGCCAGCAGGGGGACAGGGGGTAGAAATGAGCAGTTCTTC. It is translated as CASRGTGGRNEQFF.

Regarding this clone: The sample has other DNA sequences that encode this CDR3 too. The genes are TRBV19 and TRBJ2-7, with 15 positions matching TRBD2. CDR3 length equals 16 residues. V was clipped by 4 bases and J by 2 bases; unmatched bases: 3. The germline V gene encodes CDR1 LNHDA and CDR2 SQIVND (reference sequence). CDR3 coding DNA: TGTGCCAGTAGTACGGGACTAGCGGGAGGAACCTACGAGCAGTACTTC. Protein product: CASSTGLAGGTYEQYF.

The gene calls are TRBV5-4 and TRBJ2-7; 7 nucleotides line up with TRBD2. Germline V gene lookup returns CDR1 SGHNT and CDR2 YYREEE (reference sequence). V was clipped by 0 bases and J by 3 bases; unmatched bases: 3. The CDR3 spans 14 residues. CDR3 region: CASSLGLAVYEQYF. The CDR3 DNA sequence: TGTGCCAGCAGCTTGGGACTAGCCGTCTACGAGCAGTACTTC.

V and J are TRBV7-3 and TRBJ2-4, with 8 positions matching TRBD1. The ends lost 1 base at V and 8 bases at J; junction bases unmatched: 10. Germline-derived CDR1 and CDR2 are SGHTA and FQGTGA. The CDR3 length is 16 residues. The CDR3 sequence is CASSLNPGQGGDIQYF. CDR3 nucleotide sequence: TGTGCCAGCAGCTTAAACCCTGGACAGGGTGGGGACATTCAGTACTTC.

This chain joins TRBV7-3 and TRBJ1-1; TRBD1 aligns across 8 bases. V trimming: 6 bases; J trimming: 8 bases; junction bases outside the gene matches: 11. The CDR3 is made up of 14 amino acids. Germline V gene lookup returns CDR1 SGHTA and CDR2 FQGTGA. The CDR3 DNA reads as TGTGCCAGCAGTTCCTCCGCCGGACAGGGCGAAGCTTTCTTT. Translation: CASSSSAGQGEAFF.